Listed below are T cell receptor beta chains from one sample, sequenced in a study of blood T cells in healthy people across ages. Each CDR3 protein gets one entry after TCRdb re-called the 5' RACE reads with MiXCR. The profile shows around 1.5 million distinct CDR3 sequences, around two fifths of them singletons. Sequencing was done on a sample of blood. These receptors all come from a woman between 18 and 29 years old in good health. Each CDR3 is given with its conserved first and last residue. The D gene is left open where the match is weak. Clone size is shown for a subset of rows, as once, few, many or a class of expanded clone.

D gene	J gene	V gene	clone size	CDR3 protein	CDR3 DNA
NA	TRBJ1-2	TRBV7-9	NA	CASSLGDGQYYGYTF	TGTGCCAGCAGCTTAGGAGACGGACAATACTATGGCTACACCTTC
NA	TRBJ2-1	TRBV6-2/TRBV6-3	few	CASRGGEHNEQFF	TGTGCCAGCCGTGGAGGGGAGCACAATGAGCAGTTCTTC
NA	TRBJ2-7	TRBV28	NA	CASTVGGEQYF	TGTGCCAGCACCGTGGGCGGGGAGCAGTACTTC
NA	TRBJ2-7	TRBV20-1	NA	CSARDPVASNYEQYF	TGCAGTGCTAGAGATCCTGTGGCCAGTAACTACGAGCAGTACTTC
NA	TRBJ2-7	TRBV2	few	CASSDSDTTYEQYF	TGTGCCAGCTCCGATTCTGACACCACCTACGAGCAGTACTTC
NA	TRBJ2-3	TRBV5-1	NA	CASSFGGGAFSTDTQYF	TGCGCCAGCAGCTTTGGAGGAGGGGCCTTTAGCACAGATACGCAGTATTTT
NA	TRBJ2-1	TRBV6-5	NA	CASNPAGNNEQFF	TGTGCCAGCAACCCGGCAGGCAACAATGAGCAGTTCTTC
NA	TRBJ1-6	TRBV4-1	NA	CASSRGSSDDSPLHF	TGCGCCAGCAGCCGTGGGAGTTCAGATGATTCACCCCTCCACTTT
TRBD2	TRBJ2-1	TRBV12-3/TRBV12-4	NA	CASSSTSGVDYNEQFF	TGTGCCAGCAGTTCGACTAGCGGGGTAGATTACAATGAGCAGTTCTTC
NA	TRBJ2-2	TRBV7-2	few	CASSRRTFNTGELFF	TGTGCCAGCAGTCGCCGGACTTTTAACACCGGGGAGCTGTTTTTT
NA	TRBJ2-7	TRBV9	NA	CASSAQGGADYEQYF	TGTGCCAGCAGCGCACAGGGTGGGGCAGACTACGAGCAGTACTTC
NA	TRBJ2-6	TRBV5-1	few	CASSWGESGANVLTF	TGCGCCAGCAGCTGGGGGGAATCTGGGGCCAACGTCCTGACTTTC
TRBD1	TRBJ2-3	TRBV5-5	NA	CAGSFTGGVGDTQYF	TGTGCCGGCAGCTTTACAGGGGGCGTCGGGGATACGCAGTATTTT
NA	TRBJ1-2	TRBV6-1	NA	CASSEVGQIYGYTF	TGTGCCAGCAGTGAAGTGGGCCAGATCTATGGCTACACCTTC
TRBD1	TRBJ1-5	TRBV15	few	CATSPDRGRDQPQHF	TGTGCCACCAGCCCGGACAGGGGGCGCGATCAGCCCCAGCATTTT
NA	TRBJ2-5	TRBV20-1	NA	CSARGERKETQYF	TGCAGTGCTAGAGGGGAGCGGAAAGAGACCCAGTACTTC
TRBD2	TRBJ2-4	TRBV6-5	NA	CASSTSGRGDIQYF	TGTGCCAGCAGTACTAGCGGGAGGGGAGACATTCAGTACTTC
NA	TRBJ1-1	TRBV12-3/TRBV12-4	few	CASSLRPLEAFF	TGTGCCAGCAGTTTACGCCCCCTTGAAGCTTTCTTT
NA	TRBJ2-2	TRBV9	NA	CASSVAPGATGELFF	TGTGCCAGCAGCGTAGCTCCGGGAGCGACCGGGGAGCTGTTTTTT
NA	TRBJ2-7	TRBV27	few	CASSFGGSGNEQYF	TGTGCCAGCAGTTTCGGTGGGAGTGGCAATGAGCAGTACTTC
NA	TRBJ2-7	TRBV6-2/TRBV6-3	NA	CASRIRWQSSYEQYF	TGTGCCAGCAGGATAAGATGGCAGAGCTCCTACGAGCAGTACTTC
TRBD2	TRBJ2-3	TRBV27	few	CASSFGGSGGPTDTQYF	TGTGCCAGCAGTTTCGGGGGGTCGGGCGGGCCCACAGATACGCAGTATTTT
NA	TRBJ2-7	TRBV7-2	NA	CASSLMEGGEQYF	TGTGCCAGCAGCTTAATGGAAGGGGGCGAGCAGTACTTC
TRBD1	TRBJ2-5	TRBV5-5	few	CASSPRQGHQETQYF	TGTGCCAGCAGCCCACGACAGGGACACCAAGAGACCCAGTACTTC
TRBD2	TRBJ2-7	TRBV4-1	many	CASSQSGLEYEQYF	TGCGCCAGCAGCCAATCGGGACTAGAGTACGAGCAGTACTTC
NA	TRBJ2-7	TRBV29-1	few	CSASGTRDYEQYF	TGCAGCGCCTCCGGGACAAGAGACTACGAGCAGTACTTC